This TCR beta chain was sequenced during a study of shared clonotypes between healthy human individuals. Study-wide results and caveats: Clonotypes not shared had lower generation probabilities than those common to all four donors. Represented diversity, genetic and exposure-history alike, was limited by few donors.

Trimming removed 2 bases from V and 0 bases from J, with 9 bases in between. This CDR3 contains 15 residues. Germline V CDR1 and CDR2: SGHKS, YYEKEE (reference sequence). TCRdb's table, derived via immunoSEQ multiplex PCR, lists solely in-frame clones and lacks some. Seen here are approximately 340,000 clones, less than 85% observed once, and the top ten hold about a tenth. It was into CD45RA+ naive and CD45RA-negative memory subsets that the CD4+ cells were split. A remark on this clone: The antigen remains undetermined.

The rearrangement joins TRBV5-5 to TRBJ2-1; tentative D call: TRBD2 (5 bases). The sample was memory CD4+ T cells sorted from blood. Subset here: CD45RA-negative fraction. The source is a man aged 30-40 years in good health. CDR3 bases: TGTGCCAGCAGCTTATTCAGCGGCTCCTACAATGAGCAGTTCTTC. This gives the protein CASSLFSGSYNEQFF.